This T cell receptor (beta chain) was sequenced in a study of technical replicates of blood from several donors. Assay: immunoSEQ multiplex PCR; the TCRdb copy retains only in-frame clones and omits some. The sample records 65,000 to 95,000 clones, just under 95% being singletons. Germline CDR1 ENHRY, CDR2 SYGVKD. The CDR3 loop spans 15 amino acids. V shed 5 bases, J shed 0 bases, and the junction held 4 bases outside the gene matches. This receptor was taken from a human donor in good health. The chain has TRBV10-3 and TRBJ2-1; 7 nucleotides match TRBD2. The sequencing input was T cells isolated from PBMCs. CDR3 nucleotides: TGTGCCATCAGTCTGCGGGACTACTCCTACAATGAGCAGTTCTTC. Protein product: CAISLRDYSYNEQFF.